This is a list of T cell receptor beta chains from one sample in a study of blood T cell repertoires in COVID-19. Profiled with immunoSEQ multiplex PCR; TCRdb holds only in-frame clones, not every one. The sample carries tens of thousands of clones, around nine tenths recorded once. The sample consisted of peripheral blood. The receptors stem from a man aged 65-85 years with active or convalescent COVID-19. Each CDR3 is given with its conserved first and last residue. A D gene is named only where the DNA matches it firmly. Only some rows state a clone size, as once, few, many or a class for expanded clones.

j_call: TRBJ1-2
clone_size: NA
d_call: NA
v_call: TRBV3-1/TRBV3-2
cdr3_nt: TGTGCCAGCAGCCAAGTGGGCAGGAACTATGGCTACACCTTC
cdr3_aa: CASSQVGRNYGYTF

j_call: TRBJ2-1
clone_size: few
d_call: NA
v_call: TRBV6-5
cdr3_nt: TGTGCCAGCAGTTACCCCCCAGGGGTGCAGTTCTTC
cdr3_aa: CASSYPPGVQFF

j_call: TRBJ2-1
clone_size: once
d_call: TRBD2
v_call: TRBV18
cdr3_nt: TGTGCCAGCTCACCGGAGACTAGCGGGAGAGTCGGACCCTTAAGCTCCTACAATGAGCAGTTCTTC
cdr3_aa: CASSPETSGRVGPLSSYNEQFF

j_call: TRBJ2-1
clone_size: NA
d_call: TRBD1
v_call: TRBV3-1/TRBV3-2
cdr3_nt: TGTGCCAGCAGCCAGGCAGGGGGAGTAGATGAGCAGTTCTTC
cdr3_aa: CASSQAGGVDEQFF

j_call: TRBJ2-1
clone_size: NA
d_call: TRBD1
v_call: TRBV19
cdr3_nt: TGTGCCAGTAGTACCATGTCGGGACAGATCTCCTACAATGAGCAGTTCTTC
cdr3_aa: CASSTMSGQISYNEQFF

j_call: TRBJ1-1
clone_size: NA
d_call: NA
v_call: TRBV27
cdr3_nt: TGTGCCAGCAGTTTTGCGGCGGGGAAAGAAGCTTTCTTT
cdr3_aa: CASSFAAGKEAFF

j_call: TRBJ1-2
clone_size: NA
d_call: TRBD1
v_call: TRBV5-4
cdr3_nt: TGTGCCAGCAGCGCCGGGACAGGGAGCACCCATAACTATGGCTACACCTTC
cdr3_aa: CASSAGTGSTHNYGYTF

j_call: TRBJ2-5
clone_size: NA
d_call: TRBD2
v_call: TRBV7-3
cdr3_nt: TGTGCCAGCAGCTTAAACACCGGGGGGCAAGAGACCCAGTACTTC
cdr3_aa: CASSLNTGGQETQYF

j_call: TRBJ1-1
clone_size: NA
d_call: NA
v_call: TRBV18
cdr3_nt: TGTGCCAGCTCACCGCGCTTCGGACAACCAGAGACTGAAGCTTTCTTT
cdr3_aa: CASSPRFGQPETEAFF

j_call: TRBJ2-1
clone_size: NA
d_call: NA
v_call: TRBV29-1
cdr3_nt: TGCAGCGTTGGAAGCGGGTCCTACAATGAGCAGTTCTTC
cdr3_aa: CSVGSGSYNEQFF

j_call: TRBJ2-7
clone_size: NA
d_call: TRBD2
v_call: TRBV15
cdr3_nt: TGTGCCACCAGCCGGCTAGCGGGGGGGCATGACGAGCAGTACTTC
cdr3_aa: CATSRLAGGHDEQYF

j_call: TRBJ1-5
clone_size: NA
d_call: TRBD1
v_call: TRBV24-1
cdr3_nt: TGTGCCACCAGTGACCCTCGGACAGGGAATCAGCCCCAGCATTTT
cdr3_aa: CATSDPRTGNQPQHF

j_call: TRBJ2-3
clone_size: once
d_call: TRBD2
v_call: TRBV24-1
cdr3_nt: TGTGCCACCAGTACCGGGACTAGCGGCACAGATACGCAGTATTTT
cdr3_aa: CATSTGTSGTDTQYF

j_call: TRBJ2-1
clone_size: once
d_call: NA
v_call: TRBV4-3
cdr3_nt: TGCGCCAGCAGCCAAGAACCACCCGGTGGCTCCTACAATGAGCAGTTCTTC
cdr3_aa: CASSQEPPGGSYNEQFF

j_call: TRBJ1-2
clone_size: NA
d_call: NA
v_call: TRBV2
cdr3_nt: TGTGCCAGCAAAGACAGGAAAAACTATGGCTACACCTTC
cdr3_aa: CASKDRKNYGYTF

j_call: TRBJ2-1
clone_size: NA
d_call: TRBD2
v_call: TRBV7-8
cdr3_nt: TGTGCCAGCAGCCCTACCGCGGGGGCCTACAATGAGCAGTTCTTC
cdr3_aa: CASSPTAGAYNEQFF

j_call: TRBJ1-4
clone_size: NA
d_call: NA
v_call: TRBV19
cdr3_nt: TGTGCCAGTAGTATAGGCGGGGCTGCGGCTAATGAAAAACTGTTTTTT
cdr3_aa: CASSIGGAAANEKLFF

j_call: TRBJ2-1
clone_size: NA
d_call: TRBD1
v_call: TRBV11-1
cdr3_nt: TGTGCCAGCAGCTCAGGGGGCTACAATGAGCAGTTCTTC
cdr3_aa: CASSSGGYNEQFF

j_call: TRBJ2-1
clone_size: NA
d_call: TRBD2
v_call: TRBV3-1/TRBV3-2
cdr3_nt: TGTGCCAGCAGCCAAGTTAGCGGGAGTTACAATGAGCAGTTCTTC
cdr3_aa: CASSQVSGSYNEQFF

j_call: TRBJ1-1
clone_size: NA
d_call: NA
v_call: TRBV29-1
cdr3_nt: TGCAGCGTTCGCGAGGTGGGGGGAACTGAAGCTTTCTTT
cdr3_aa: CSVREVGGTEAFF

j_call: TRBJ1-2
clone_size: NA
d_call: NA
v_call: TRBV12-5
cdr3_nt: TGTGCTAGTGGTTTGTCCCATGGAGCAGGGGAGGGATCGGGTGGCTACACCTTC
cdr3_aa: CASGLSHGAGEGSGGYTF

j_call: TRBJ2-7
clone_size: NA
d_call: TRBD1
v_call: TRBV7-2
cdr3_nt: TGTGCCAGCAGCCCCACAGGGGGCGTCACCTACGAGCAGTACTTC
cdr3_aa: CASSPTGGVTYEQYF

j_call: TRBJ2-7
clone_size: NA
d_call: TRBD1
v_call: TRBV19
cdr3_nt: TGTGCCAGCGCGACAGGGGGCCGCTACGAGCAGTACTTC
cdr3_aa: CASATGGRYEQYF

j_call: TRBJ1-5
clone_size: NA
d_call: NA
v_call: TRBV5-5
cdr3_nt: TGTGCCAGCACCCGGCGGGAGTCCAATCAGCCCCAGCATTTT
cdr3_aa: CASTRRESNQPQHF

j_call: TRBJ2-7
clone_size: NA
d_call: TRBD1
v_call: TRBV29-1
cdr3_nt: TGCAGCGTTGGGGTTGGGACAGGGGACTCCGGGCAGTACTTC
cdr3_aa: CSVGVGTGDSGQYF

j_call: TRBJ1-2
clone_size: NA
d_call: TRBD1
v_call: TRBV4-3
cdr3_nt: TGCGCCAGCAGCCCAACGACAGGGGGGAACTATGGCTACACCTTC
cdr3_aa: CASSPTTGGNYGYTF

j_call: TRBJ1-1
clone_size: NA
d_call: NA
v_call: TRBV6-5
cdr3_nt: TGTGCCAGCAGTTACGGGGGGAGAGGTGGGAACACTGAAGCTTTCTTT
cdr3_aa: CASSYGGRGGNTEAFF

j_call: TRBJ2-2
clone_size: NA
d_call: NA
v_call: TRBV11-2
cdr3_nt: TGTGCCAGCCCTCCCCCAGGGGCGAGAGCGGCGAACACCGGGGAGCTGTTTTTT
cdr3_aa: CASPPPGARAANTGELFF

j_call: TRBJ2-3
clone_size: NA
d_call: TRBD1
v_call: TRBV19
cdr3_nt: TGTGCCAGTAGTCCCCCCGGGACAGGATTTACAGATACGCAGTATTTT
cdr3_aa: CASSPPGTGFTDTQYF

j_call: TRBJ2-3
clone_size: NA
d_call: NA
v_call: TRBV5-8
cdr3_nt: TGTGCCAGCAGGCGGCAGGGGGGAGATACGCAGTATTTT
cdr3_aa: CASRRQGGDTQYF

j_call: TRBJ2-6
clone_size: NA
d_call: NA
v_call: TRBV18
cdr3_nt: TGTGCCAGCTCACCCCTTACAGGGACCTCTGGGGCCAACGTCCTGACTTTC
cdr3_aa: CASSPLTGTSGANVLTF

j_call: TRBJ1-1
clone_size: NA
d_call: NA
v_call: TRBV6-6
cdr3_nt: TGTGCCAGCAGCTCGAACAGAAACCAAGCTTTCTTT
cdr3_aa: CASSSNRNQAFF

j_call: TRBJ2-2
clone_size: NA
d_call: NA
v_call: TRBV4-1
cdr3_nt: TGCGCCAGCAGCCAGGAGCGGCTAAACACCGGGGAGCTGTTTTTT
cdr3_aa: CASSQERLNTGELFF

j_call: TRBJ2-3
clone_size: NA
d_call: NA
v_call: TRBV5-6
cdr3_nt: TGTGCCAGCAGCTTGCCGGCCCGCGGAAGCACAGATACGCAGTATTTT
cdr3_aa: CASSLPARGSTDTQYF

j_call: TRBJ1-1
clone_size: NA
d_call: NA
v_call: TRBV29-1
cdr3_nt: TGCAGCGTTGAAGATCTGGAGGTGGTGAACACTGAAGCTTTCTTT
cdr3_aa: CSVEDLEVVNTEAFF

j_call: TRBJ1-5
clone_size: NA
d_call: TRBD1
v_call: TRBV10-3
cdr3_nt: TGTGCCATCAGGGGGACAGGGGGGGATCAGCCCCAGCATTTT
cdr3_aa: CAIRGTGGDQPQHF

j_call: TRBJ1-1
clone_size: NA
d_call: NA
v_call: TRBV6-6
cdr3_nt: TGTGCCAGCAGTCAGGAGGGAGGTTCTGAAGCTTTCTTT
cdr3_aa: CASSQEGGSEAFF

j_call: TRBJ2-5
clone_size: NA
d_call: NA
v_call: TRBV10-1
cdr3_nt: TGCGCCAGCAGTGAGTCGATGGCTAGTCTCACAGAGACCCAGTACTTC
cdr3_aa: CASSESMASLTETQYF

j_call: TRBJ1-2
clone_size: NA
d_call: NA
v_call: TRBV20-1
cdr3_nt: TGCAGTGCTAGTGGGCCCTTGGGGGGATATGGCTACACCTTC
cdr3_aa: CSASGPLGGYGYTF

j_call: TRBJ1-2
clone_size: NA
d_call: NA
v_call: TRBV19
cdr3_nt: TGTGCCAGTAAATCGGACCTGGGGCCCTATGGCTACACCTTC
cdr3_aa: CASKSDLGPYGYTF

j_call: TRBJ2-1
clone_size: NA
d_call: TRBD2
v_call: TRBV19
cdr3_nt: TGTGCCAGTAGTATAGGTTCGGGACTAGCGGGGAAAAATGAGCAGTTCTTC
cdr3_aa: CASSIGSGLAGKNEQFF

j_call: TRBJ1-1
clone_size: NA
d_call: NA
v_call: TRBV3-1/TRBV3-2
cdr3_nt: TGTGCCAGCAGCCACATGAACACTGAAGCTTTCTTT
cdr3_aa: CASSHMNTEAFF

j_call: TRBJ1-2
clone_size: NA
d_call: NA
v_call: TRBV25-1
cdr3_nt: TGTGCCAGCAGTGACTATACCCAAGGGGCCGCTAACTATGGCTACACCTTC
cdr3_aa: CASSDYTQGAANYGYTF

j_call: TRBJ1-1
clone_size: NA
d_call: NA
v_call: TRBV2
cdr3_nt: TGTGCCAGCAGTGAAGAGTCCAGGCTGAACACTGAAGCTTTCTTT
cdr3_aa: CASSEESRLNTEAFF

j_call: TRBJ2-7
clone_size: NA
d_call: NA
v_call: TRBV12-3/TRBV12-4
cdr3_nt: TGTGCCAGCAGTAGGGGAACCGAGCAGTACTTC
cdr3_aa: CASSRGTEQYF

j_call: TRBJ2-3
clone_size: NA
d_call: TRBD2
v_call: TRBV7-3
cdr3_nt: TGTGCCAGCAGCTCCGGGACTAGCAGAGATACGCAGTATTTT
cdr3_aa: CASSSGTSRDTQYF

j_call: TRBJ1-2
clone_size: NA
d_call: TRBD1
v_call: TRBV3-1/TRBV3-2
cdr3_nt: TGTGCCAGCAGCCAAGGAGAGGGGGCTATTCATGGCTACACCTTC
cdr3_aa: CASSQGEGAIHGYTF

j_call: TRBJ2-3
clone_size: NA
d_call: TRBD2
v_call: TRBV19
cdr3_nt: TGTGCCAGTAGCATAGGACTAGCGGGCCTGGATACGCAGTATTTT
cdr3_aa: CASSIGLAGLDTQYF